These 10 T cell receptor beta chains were sequenced from one sample in a study of T cell responses to AZD1222 COVID-19 vaccine. Assay used: immunoSEQ multiplex PCR; TCRdb lists only in-frame clones, some missing. The sample consists of 100,000 to 150,000 clones, about nine tenths of them appearing once. The sample here was peripheral blood, taken on day 0 of MenACWY control vaccination. Receptor source: an adult in good health.

V gene TRBV2 combines with J gene TRBJ2-1; TRBD2 agrees at 8 bases. This CDR3 is built from 14 residues. V lost 7 bases to trimming and J lost 2 bases; unmatched junction nucleotides: 4. Germline V gene data show CDR1 as SNHLY and CDR2 as FYNNEI. The CDR3 sequence: CASKSGSTYNEQFF. The CDR3, as DNA: TGTGCCAGCAAAAGCGGGAGCACCTACAATGAGCAGTTCTTC.

The chain links TRBV7-2 to TRBJ2-3; D unclear. Germline-derived CDR1 and CDR2 are SGHTA and FQGNSA. The CDR3 length is 12 residues. V lost 5 bases and J lost 4, with 7 bases in between. The CDR3 sequence is CASSPKADTQYF. CDR3 coding DNA: TGTGCCAGCAGCCCGAAGGCAGATACGCAGTATTTT.

The chain combines TRBV12-3 or TRBV12-4 with TRBJ1-2; no clear D. Deletions cut 3 bases from V and 10 bases from J, with 15 bases between. The CDR3 length is 13 residues. For the CDR3, the DNA is TGTGCCAGCAGTTTCGGAGGGATCGGTCCCTACACCTTC. As protein: CASSFGGIGPYTF.

This chain connects TRBV13 to TRBJ1-1; D is undetermined. CDR3 size: 17 residues. Trimming stripped 1 base from V and 4 bases from J, with 19 bases between. The germline gives CDR1 PRHDT, CDR2 FYEKMQ (reference sequence). CDR3 sequence (DNA): TGTGCCAGCAGCTTAGTTGGTAGGGCAGTGAAAAGCACTGAAGCTTTCTTT. The encoded protein is CASSLVGRAVKSTEAFF.

The chain links TRBV21-1 to TRBJ2-7. TRBV21-1 is recorded as a pseudogene. The CDR3 length is 21 residues. The CDR3 region has the DNA TGTGCCAGCAGCCCACACCTGGGGGACAAACCTACGGGACTTAGCTTCTACGAGCAGTACGTC. Amino acid sequence: CASSPHLGDKPTGLSFYEQYV.

The rearrangement joins TRBV7-2 to TRBJ2-6; possible D gene TRBD2, 6 bases. Germline CDR1 reads SGHTA; CDR2 reads FQGNSA. The ends were cut back, 5 bases at V and 0 bases at J, with 14 bases in the middle. The CDR3 is made up of 17 amino acids. The CDR3 sequence: CASSRDSTSSGANVLTF. The CDR3 coding sequence is TGTGCCAGCAGCCGGGACTCCACTTCCTCTGGGGCCAACGTCCTGACTTTC.

V gene TRBV6-2 or TRBV6-3 combines with J gene TRBJ2-7; tentatively, D is TRBD2 (6 bases). The CDR3 loop spans 15 amino acids. Germline CDR1 MNHEY, CDR2 SVGEGT. V dropped 6 bases and J dropped 0 bases, with 15 bases sitting between them. The CDR3 DNA is TGTGCCAGCAGCCCCCTGGGGGGATTCTCCTACGAGCAGTACGTC. This sequence encodes CASSPLGGFSYEQYV.

The chain combines TRBV29-1 with TRBJ1-3, with D unclear. Germline V gene lookup returns CDR1 SQVTM and CDR2 ANQGSEA. The CDR3 spans 11 residues. Trimming removed 7 bases at V and 4 bases at J, with 8 bases between. The CDR3 protein is CSAARGNTIYF. CDR3 DNA sequence: TGCAGCGCCGCTCGGGGAAACACCATATATTTT.

The chain is built from TRBV6-5 and TRBJ2-2; no firm D call. V lost 2 bases and J lost 1, with 5 bases in between. The CDR3 runs 14 residues. The germline V gene has CDR1 MNHEY and CDR2 SVGAGI. The CDR3 is CASSYSLNTGELFF. The CDR3 region has the DNA TGTGCCAGCAGTTACAGTTTGAACACCGGGGAGCTGTTTTTT.

The chain employs TRBV5-1 and TRBJ1-3; TRBD1 aligns across 7 bases. Germline values: CDR1 SGHRS, CDR2 YFSETQ. V was clipped by 4 bases and J by 0 bases; unmatched bases: 7. This CDR3 is built from 16 residues. CDR3 DNA sequence: TGCGCCAGCAGCCCGGGAGACAGGGTCTCTGGAAACACCATATATTTT. Residues: CASSPGDRVSGNTIYF.